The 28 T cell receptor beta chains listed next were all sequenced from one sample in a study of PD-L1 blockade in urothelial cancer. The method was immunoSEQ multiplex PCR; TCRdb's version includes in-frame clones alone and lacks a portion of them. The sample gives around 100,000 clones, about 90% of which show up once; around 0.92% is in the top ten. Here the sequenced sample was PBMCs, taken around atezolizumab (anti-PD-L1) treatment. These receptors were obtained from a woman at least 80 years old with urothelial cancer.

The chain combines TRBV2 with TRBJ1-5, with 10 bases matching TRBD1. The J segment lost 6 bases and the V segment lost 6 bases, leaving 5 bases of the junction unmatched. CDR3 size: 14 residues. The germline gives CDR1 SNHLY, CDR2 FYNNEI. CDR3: CASRNGQGGQPQHF. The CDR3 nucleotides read TGTGCCAGCAGGAACGGACAGGGGGGTCAGCCCCAGCATTTT.

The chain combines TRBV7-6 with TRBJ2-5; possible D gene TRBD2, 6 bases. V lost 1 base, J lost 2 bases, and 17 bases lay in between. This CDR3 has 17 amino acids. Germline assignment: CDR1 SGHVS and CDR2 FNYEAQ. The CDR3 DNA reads TGTGCCAGCAGCTTAGGGATAGCGGTACTGTCACAAGAGACCCAGTACTTC. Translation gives CASSLGIAVLSQETQYF.

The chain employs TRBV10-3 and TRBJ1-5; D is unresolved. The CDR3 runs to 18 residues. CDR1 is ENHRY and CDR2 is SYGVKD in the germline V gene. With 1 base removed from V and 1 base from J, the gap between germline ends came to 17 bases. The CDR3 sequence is CAISEFSGSTASNQPQHF. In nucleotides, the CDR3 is TGTGCCATCAGTGAGTTTAGTGGGAGTACAGCGAGCAATCAGCCCCAGCATTTT.

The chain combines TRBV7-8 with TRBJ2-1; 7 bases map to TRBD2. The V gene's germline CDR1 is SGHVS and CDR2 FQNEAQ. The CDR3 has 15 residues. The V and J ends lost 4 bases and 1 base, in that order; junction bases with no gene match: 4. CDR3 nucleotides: TGTGCCAGCAGCTCCGTAGCGGGTTCCTACAATGAGCAGTTCTTC. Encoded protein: CASSSVAGSYNEQFF.

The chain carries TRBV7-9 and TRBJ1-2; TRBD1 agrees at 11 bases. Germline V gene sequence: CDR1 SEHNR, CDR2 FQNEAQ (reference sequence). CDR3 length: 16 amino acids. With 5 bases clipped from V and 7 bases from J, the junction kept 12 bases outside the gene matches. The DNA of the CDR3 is TGTGCCAGCAGCCCGGCCTCGGGACAGGGGGTTGTTGGCTACACCTTC. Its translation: CASSPASGQGVVGYTF.

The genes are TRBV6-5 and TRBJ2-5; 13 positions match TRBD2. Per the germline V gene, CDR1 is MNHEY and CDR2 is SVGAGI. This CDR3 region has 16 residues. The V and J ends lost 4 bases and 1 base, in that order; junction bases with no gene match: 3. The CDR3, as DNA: TGTGCCAGCAGTTGGACTAGCGGGAGTCCCCAAGAGACCCAGTACTTC. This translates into CASSWTSGSPQETQYF.

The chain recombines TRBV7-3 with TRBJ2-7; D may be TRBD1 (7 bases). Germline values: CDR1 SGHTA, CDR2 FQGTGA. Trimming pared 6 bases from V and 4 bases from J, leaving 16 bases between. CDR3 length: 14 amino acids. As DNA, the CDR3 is TGTGCCAGCAGTCCTGCTTCAGGGGGGTACGAGCAGTACTTC. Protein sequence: CASSPASGGYEQYF.

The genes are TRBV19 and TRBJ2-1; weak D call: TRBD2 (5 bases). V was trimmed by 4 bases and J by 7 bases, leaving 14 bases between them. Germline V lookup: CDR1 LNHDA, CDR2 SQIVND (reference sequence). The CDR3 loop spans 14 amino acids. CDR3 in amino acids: CASSTRALGNEQFF. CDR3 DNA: TGTGCCAGTAGTACGCGGGCCCTGGGAAATGAGCAGTTCTTC.

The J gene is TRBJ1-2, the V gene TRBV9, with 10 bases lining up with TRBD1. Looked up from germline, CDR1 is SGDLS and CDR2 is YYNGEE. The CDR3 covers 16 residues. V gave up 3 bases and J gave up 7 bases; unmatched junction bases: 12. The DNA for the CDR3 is TGTGCCAGCAGCGCCGGCGGGGGACAGGGGCTCGGTGGCTACACCTTC. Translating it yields CASSAGGGQGLGGYTF.

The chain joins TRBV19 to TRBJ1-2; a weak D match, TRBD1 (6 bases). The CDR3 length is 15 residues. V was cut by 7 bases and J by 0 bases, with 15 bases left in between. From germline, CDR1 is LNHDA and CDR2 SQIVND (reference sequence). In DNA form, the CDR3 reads TGTGCCAGTACCCTGGGAGGGGGAGCTAACTATGGCTACACCTTC. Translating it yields CASTLGGGANYGYTF.

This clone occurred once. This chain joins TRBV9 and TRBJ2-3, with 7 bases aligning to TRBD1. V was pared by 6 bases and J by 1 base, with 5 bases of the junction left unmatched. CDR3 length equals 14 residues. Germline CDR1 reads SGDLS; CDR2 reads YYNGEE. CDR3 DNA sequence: TGTGCCAGCACCAGAGGACAGGGCACAGATACGCAGTATTTT. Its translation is CASTRGQGTDTQYF.

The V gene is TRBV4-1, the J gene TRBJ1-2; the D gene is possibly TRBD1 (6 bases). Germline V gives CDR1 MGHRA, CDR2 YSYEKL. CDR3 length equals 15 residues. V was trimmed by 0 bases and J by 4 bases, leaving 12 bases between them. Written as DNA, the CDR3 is TGCGCCAGCAGCCAAGACGGACAGAGAGGCTATGGCTACACCTTC. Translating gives CASSQDGQRGYGYTF.

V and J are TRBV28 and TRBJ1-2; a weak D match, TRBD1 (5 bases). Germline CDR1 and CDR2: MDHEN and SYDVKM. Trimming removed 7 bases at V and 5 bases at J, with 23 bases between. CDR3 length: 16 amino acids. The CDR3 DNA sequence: TGTGCCAGCACTTTCCAAGGCGGGGGAATGGAATATGGCTACACCTTC. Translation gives CASTFQGGGMEYGYTF.

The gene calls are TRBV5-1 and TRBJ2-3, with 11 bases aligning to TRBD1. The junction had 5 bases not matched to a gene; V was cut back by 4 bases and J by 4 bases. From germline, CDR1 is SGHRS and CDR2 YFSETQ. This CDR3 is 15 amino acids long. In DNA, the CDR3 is TGCGCCAGCAGCCAGGGACAGGGGGGCCCAGATACGCAGTATTTT. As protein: CASSQGQGGPDTQYF.

The CDR3 nucleotides read TGTGCCAGCAGCTTGGACAGGGACTATGGCTACACCTTC. This encodes CASSLDRDYGYTF. The chain employs TRBV5-6 and TRBJ1-2; the D gene is possibly TRBD1 (6 bases). The CDR3 length is 13 residues. With 0 bases removed from V and 3 bases from J, the gap between germline ends came to 6 bases. The germline CDR1 and CDR2 sequences are SGHDT and YYEEEE.

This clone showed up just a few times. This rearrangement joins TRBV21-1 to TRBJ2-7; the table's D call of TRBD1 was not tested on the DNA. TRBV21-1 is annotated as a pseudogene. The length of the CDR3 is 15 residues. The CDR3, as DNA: TGTGCCAGCAGCAAAACCCAGACAGGGGGCTACGAGCAGTACTTC. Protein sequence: CASSKTQTGGYEQYF.

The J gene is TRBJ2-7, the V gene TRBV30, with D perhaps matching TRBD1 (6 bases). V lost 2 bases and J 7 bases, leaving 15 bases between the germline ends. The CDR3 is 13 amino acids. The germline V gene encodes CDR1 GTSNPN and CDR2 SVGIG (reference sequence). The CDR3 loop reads CAWSTHRVREQYF. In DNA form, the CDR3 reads TGTGCCTGGAGTACTCACAGGGTGAGGGAGCAGTACTTC.

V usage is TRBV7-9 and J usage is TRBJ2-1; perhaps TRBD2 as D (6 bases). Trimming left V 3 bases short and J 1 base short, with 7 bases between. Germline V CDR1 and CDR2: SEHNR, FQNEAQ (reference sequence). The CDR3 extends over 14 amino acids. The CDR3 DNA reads TGTGCCAGCAGCTTGACTAGATCCTACAATGAGCAGTTCTTC. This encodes CASSLTRSYNEQFF.

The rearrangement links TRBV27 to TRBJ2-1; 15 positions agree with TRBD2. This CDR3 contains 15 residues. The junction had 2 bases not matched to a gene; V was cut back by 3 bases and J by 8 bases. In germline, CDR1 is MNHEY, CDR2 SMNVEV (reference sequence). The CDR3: CASSFRTSGRDEQFF. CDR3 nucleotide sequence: TGTGCCAGCAGTTTTCGGACTAGCGGGAGGGATGAGCAGTTCTTC.

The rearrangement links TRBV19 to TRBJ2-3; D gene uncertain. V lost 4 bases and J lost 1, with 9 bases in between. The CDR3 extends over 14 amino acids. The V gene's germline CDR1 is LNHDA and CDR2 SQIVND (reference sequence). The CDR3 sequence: CASSTSSGTDTQYF. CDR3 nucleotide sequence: TGTGCCAGTAGTACGAGCTCGGGCACAGATACGCAGTATTTT.

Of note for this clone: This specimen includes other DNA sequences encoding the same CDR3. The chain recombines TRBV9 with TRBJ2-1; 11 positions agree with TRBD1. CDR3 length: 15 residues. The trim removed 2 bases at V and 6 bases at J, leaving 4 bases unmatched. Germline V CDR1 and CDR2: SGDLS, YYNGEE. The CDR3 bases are TGTGCCAGCAGCGTGTCCGGGACAGGGGGCAATGAGCAGTTCTTC. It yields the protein CASSVSGTGGNEQFF.

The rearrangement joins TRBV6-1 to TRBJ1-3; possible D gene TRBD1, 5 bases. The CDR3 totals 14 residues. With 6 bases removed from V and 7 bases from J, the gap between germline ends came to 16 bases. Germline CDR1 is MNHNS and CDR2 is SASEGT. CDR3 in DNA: TGTGCCAGCAGACTGGACACCCTTGGGAACACCATATATTTT. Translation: CASRLDTLGNTIYF.

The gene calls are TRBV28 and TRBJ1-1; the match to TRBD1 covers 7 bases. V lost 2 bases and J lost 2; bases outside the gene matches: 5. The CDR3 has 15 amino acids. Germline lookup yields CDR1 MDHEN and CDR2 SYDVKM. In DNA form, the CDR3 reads TGTGCCAGCAGTTTAGGTGGGACAGCCAACACTGAAGCTTTCTTT. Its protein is CASSLGGTANTEAFF.

The CDR3 reads CASSSDRIEAFF. In DNA form, the CDR3 reads TGCGCCAGCAGCTCCGACAGGATTGAAGCTTTCTTT. The chain recombines TRBV5-1 with TRBJ1-1; possibly TRBD1 for D (6 bases). Germline CDR1 SGHRS, CDR2 YFSETQ. The CDR3 has 12 amino acids. Trimming shortened V by 3 bases and J by 7 bases, and 10 bases separated the two germline ends.

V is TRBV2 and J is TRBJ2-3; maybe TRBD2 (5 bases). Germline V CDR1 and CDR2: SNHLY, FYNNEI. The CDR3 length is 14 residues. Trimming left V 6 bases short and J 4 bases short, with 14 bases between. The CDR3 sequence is CASRAAQPPDTQYF. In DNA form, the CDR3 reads TGTGCCAGCAGAGCGGCTCAGCCCCCAGATACGCAGTATTTT.

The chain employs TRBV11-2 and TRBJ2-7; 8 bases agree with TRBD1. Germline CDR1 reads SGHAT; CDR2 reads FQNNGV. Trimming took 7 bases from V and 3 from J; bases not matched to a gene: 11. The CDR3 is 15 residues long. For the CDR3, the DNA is TGTGCCAGCACCAGAGACAGGGGCGCATTCTACGAGCAGTACTTC. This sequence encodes CASTRDRGAFYEQYF.

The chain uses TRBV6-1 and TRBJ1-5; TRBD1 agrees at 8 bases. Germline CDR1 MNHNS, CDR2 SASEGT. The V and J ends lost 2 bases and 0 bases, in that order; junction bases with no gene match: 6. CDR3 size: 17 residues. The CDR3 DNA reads TGTGCCAGCAGTGAACGTAGGGGACAGGTTAGCAATCAGCCCCAGCATTTT. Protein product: CASSERRGQVSNQPQHF.

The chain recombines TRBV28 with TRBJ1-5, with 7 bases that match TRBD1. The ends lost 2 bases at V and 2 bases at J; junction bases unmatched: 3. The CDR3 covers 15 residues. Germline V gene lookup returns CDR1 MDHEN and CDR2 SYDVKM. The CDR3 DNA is TGTGCCAGCAGTTTAGGACAGGTGGGCAATCAGCCCCAGCATTTT. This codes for CASSLGQVGNQPQHF.